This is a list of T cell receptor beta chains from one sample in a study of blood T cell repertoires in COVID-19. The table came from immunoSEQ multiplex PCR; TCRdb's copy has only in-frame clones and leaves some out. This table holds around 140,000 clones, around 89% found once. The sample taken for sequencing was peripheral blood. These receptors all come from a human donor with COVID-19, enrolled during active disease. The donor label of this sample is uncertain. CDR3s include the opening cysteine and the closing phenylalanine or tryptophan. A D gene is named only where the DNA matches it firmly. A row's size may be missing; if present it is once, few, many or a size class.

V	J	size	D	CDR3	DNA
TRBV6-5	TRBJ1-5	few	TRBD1	CASSLRGGASQPQHF	TGTGCCAGCAGCCTGAGAGGGGGCGCAAGTCAGCCCCAGCATTTT
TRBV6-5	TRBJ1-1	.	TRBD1	CASSFAPGQHTEAFF	TGTGCCAGCAGTTTTGCACCGGGACAGCACACTGAAGCTTTCTTT
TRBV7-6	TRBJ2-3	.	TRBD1	CASSVRGQGTDTQYF	TGTGCCAGCAGCGTTAGGGGACAGGGCACAGATACGCAGTATTTT
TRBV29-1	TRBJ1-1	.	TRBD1	CSVYRGTEAFF	TGCAGCGTCTACAGGGGAACTGAAGCTTTCTTT
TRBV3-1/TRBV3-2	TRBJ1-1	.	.	CASSSRGEAFF	TGTGCCAGCAGCTCCCGGGGAGAAGCTTTCTTT
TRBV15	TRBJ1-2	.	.	CATSRAAGNYGYTF	TGTGCCACCAGCAGAGCGGCGGGTAACTATGGCTACACCTTC
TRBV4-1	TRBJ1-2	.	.	CASSGMGARGYTF	TGCGCCAGCAGCGGTATGGGGGCGCGGGGCTACACCTTC
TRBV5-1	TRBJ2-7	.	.	CASTARAGAYEQYF	TGCGCCAGCACCGCCAGGGCAGGTGCCTACGAGCAGTACTTC
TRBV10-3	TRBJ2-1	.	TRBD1	CAISESRTGVNEQFF	TGTGCCATCAGTGAGTCTAGGACAGGGGTCAATGAGCAGTTCTTC
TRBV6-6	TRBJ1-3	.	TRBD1	CASSTRPPDRGNTIYF	TGTGCCAGCAGTACGCGACCCCCGGACAGGGGGAACACCATATATTTT
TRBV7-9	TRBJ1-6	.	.	CASSSPGSPLHF	TGTGCCAGCAGCTCCCCAGGATCACCCCTCCACTTT
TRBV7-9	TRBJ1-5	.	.	CASSLSTGVLNQPQHF	TGTGCCAGCAGCTTATCTACAGGCGTTCTCAATCAGCCCCAGCATTTT
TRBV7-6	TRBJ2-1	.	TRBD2	CASSLGSGGFNEQFF	TGTGCCAGCAGCTTAGGTAGCGGGGGTTTTAATGAGCAGTTCTTC
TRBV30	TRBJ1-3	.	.	CAWSGGNGNTIYF	TGTGCCTGGAGTGGAGGGAACGGAAACACCATATATTTT
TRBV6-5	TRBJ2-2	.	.	CASSYSRGTGTGELFF	TGTGCCAGCAGTTACTCGAGGGGGACGGGGACCGGGGAGCTGTTTTTT
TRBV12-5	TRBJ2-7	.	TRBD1	CASGLDRDREQYF	TGTGCTAGTGGTTTGGACCGGGACAGGGAGCAGTACTTC
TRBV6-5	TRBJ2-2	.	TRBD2	CASGLAGGNTGELFF	TGTGCCAGCGGCCTAGCGGGGGGGAACACCGGGGAGCTGTTTTTT
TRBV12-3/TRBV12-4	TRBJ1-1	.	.	CASNLQLNTEAFF	TGTGCCAGCAACTTACAGTTGAACACTGAAGCTTTCTTT
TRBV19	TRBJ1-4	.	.	CASSISTGSEKLFF	TGTGCCAGTAGTATAAGTACAGGGTCCGAAAAACTGTTTTTT
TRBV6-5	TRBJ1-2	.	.	CASTRGRVGHYGYTF	TGTGCCAGCACTCGGGGTAGGGTGGGCCACTATGGCTACACCTTC
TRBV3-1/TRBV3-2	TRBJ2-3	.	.	CASSQETDHTDTQYF	TGTGCCAGCAGCCAAGAGACAGACCACACAGATACGCAGTATTTT
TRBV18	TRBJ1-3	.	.	CASSHIRGLSGNTIYF	TGTGCCAGCTCACACATTCGAGGACTCTCTGGAAACACCATATATTTT
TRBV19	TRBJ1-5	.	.	CASSIGNRVGQPQHF	TGTGCCAGTAGTATAGGAAACAGGGTAGGCCAGCCCCAGCATTTT
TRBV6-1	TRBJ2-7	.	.	CASSELDETYEQYF	TGTGCCAGCAGTGAGCTAGATGAAACCTACGAGCAGTACTTC
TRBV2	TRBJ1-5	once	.	CASRQSQPQHF	TGTGCCAGTAGACAATCCCAGCCCCAGCATTTT
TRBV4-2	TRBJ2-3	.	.	CASSQDPGGPTQYF	TGTGCCAGCAGCCAAGATCCCGGGGGGCCTACGCAGTATTTT
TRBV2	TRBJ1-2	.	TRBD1	CASSGLRDRAYYGYTF	TGTGCCAGCAGTGGACTCCGGGACAGGGCGTACTATGGCTACACCTTC
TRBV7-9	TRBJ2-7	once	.	CASTRRPGEQYF	TGTGCCAGCACTCGAAGGCCAGGCGAGCAGTACTTC
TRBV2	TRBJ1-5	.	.	CASLPVDSNQPQHF	TGTGCCAGCCTTCCGGTCGATAGCAATCAGCCCCAGCATTTT
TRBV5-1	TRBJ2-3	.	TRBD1	CASSLLQGLVDTQYF	TGCGCCAGCAGCTTGTTACAGGGGCTGGTAGATACGCAGTATTTT
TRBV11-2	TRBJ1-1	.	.	CASSLDPGLNTEAFF	TGTGCCAGCAGCTTAGATCCAGGATTGAACACTGAAGCTTTCTTT
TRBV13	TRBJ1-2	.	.	CASSPGLDGYTF	TGTGCCAGCAGCCCTGGACTGGATGGCTACACCTTC
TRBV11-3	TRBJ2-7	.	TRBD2	CASSAREGHYEQYF	TGTGCCAGCAGCGCGCGGGAGGGCCACTACGAGCAGTACTTC
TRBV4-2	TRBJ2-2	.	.	CASSQEGRRSANTGELFF	TGTGCCAGCAGCCAAGAGGGTCGGCGGTCCGCGAACACCGGGGAGCTGTTTTTT
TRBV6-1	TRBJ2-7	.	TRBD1	CASSEVQAGGISSEQYF	TGTGCCAGCAGTGAAGTTCAGGCAGGGGGAATTTCCAGCGAGCAGTACTTC
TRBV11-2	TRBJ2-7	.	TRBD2	CASSSFGLAGSEQYF	TGTGCCAGCAGCTCCTTCGGACTAGCGGGGTCCGAGCAGTACTTC
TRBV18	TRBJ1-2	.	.	CASSAPRNSFNYGYTF	TGTGCCAGCTCAGCCCCCAGAAACAGCTTTAACTATGGCTACACCTTC
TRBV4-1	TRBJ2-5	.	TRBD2	CASSQESLAGAKTQYF	TGCGCCAGCAGCCAAGAGAGTCTAGCGGGGGCAAAGACCCAGTACTTC
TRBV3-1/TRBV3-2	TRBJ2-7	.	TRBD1	CASSQPGTGLYEQYF	TGTGCCAGCAGCCAGCCCGGGACAGGGCTCTACGAGCAGTACTTC
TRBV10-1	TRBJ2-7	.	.	CASSNFGENYEQYF	TGCGCCAGCAGCAACTTCGGAGAGAACTACGAGCAGTACTTC
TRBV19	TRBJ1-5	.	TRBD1	CASSMGQGGQPQHF	TGTGCCAGTAGTATGGGACAGGGGGGTCAGCCCCAGCATTTT
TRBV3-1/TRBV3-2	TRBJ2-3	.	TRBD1	CASSQGTGSYTQYF	TGTGCCAGCAGCCAAGGGACAGGGTCATATACGCAGTATTTT
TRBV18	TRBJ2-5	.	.	CASSPPGERTRDQYF	TGTGCCAGCTCACCACCCGGGGAGAGGACGAGGGACCAGTACTTC
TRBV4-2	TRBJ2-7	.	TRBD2	CASSLEAGPSGAYEQYF	TGTGCCAGCAGCCTCGAAGCGGGGCCTAGCGGAGCCTACGAGCAGTACTTC